One sample yielded the 27 T cell receptor beta chains listed below, sequenced in a study of blood T cell repertoires in COVID-19. Clones were read by immunoSEQ multiplex PCR, and TCRdb kept only the in-frame ones, dropping some. The top ten clones hold approximately 0.63% of a sample with 150,000 to 180,000 clones, 70% to 85% of them seen once. The sequenced material came from peripheral blood. The origin of the receptors is a man aged 55-75 years with COVID-19, enrolled during active disease.

The chain carries TRBV5-4 and TRBJ1-2; tentative D call: TRBD1 (6 bases). Trimming took 2 bases from V and 2 from J, leaving 13 bases between them. This CDR3 is built from 15 residues. In germline, CDR1 is SGHNT, CDR2 YYREEE (reference sequence). The CDR3 DNA sequence: TGTGCCAGCAGCTTTACCGGGACAAAAAACTATGGCTACACCTTC. Protein product: CASSFTGTKNYGYTF.

This chain uses TRBV19 with TRBJ1-1, with D uncertain. CDR1 and CDR2 from the germline V gene are LNHDA and SQIVND (reference sequence). This CDR3 comprises 13 residues. V was cut by 4 bases and J by 8 bases, with 14 bases left in between. The CDR3 is CASSKTSAFEAFF. In DNA form, the CDR3 reads TGTGCCAGTAGTAAGACATCGGCCTTCGAAGCTTTCTTT.

The chain couples TRBV4-3 to TRBJ2-2; the match to TRBD2 covers 10 bases. The CDR3 extends over 19 amino acids. In germline, CDR1 is LGHNA, CDR2 YSLEER. V shed 5 bases, J shed 4 bases, and the junction held 16 bases outside the gene matches. The CDR3 here is CASSDSIRAGGPSTGELFF. For the CDR3, the DNA is TGCGCCAGCAGCGATTCAATTCGAGCGGGGGGGCCGAGCACCGGGGAGCTGTTTTTT.

V and J are TRBV20-1 and TRBJ1-1; no clear D. CDR3 length: 15 amino acids. Between the trimmed V and J ends, which lost 3 bases and 2 bases, there was a span of 16 bases. Germline V gives CDR1 DFQATT, CDR2 SNEGSKA (reference sequence). As DNA, the CDR3 is TGCAGTGCTAGTCTTTCGGGAAAAGGTAACACTGAAGCTTTCTTT. Amino acids: CSASLSGKGNTEAFF.

This chain joins TRBV6-6 and TRBJ2-7; 10 nucleotides agree with TRBD2. This CDR3 comprises 16 residues. V dropped 6 bases and J dropped 0; count of bases not matched to a gene: 8. CDR1 and CDR2 from the germline V gene are MNHNY and SVGAGI (reference sequence). CDR3 nucleotide sequence: TGTGCCAGCAGGATCCAGCGGGGGGGAAGCTCCTACGAGCAGTACTTC. Its translation: CASRIQRGGSSYEQYF.

This chain links TRBV14 with TRBJ2-5; TRBD2 matches at 7 bases. CDR3 length: 14 amino acids. Germline V gene data show CDR1 as SGHDN and CDR2 as FVKESK. Trimming took 1 base from V and 6 from J; bases not matched to a gene: 5. As DNA, the CDR3 is TGTGCCAGCAGCCAAGGCCGGGGAGGGAAGACCCAGTACTTC. As protein: CASSQGRGGKTQYF.

About this clone itself: At one boundary the junction diverges from the germline segment, which might be a read error. The gene calls are TRBV18 and TRBJ1-4; D may be TRBD1 (5 bases). The length of the CDR3 is 13 residues. The germline V gene encodes CDR1 KGHSH and CDR2 LQKENI. The CDR3 is CASSPPGGTGLLF. The CDR3 DNA is TGTGCCAGCTCACCACCCGGCGGGACCGGTTTACTTTTT.

The chain carries TRBV19 and TRBJ2-3, with TRBD2 as a possible D gene (5 bases). CDR1 is LNHDA and CDR2 is SQIVND in the germline V gene (reference sequence). Trimming removed 2 bases at V and 0 bases at J, with 6 bases between. The CDR3 is 14 amino acids. The CDR3 DNA sequence: TGTGCCAGTAGTATATCTAGCAGCACAGATACGCAGTATTTT. Translated: CASSISSSTDTQYF.

V is TRBV7-9 and J is TRBJ1-2; no clear D gene. The V and J ends lost 5 bases and 3 bases respectively, with 13 bases between them. The CDR3 length is 14 residues. Germline values: CDR1 SEHNR, CDR2 FQNEAQ (reference sequence). CDR3 amino acids: CASSPQARDYGYTF. The DNA of the CDR3 is TGTGCCAGCAGCCCTCAGGCGCGGGACTATGGCTACACCTTC.

The sample holds one count of this clone. J is TRBJ2-2 and V is TRBV7-2; D unclear. This CDR3 has 14 amino acids. Germline CDR1 is SGHTA and CDR2 is FQGNSA. V was cut by 3 bases and J by 7 bases, with 12 bases left in between. The CDR3 loop reads CASSFLFRGGELFF. The CDR3 DNA sequence: TGTGCCAGCAGCTTTCTTTTCCGCGGCGGGGAGCTGTTTTTT. The whole variable domain, remainder taken from reference TRBV7-2 and TRBJ2-2, is GAGVSQSPSNKVTEKGKDVELRCDPISGHTALYWYRQSLGQGLEFLIYFQGNSAPDKSGLPSDRFSAERTGGSVSTLTIQRTQQEDSAVYLCASSFLFRGGELFFGEGSRLTVL.

The V gene is TRBV5-6, the J gene TRBJ2-1; no definite D call. Per the germline V gene, CDR1 is SGHDT and CDR2 is YYEEEE. Trimming took 0 bases from V and 8 from J, leaving 9 bases between them. The CDR3 contains 13 residues. The CDR3 reads CASSLAVSHEQFF. DNA for the CDR3: TGTGCCAGCAGCTTGGCTGTATCCCATGAGCAGTTCTTC.

This chain uses TRBV30 with TRBJ1-2; D is unresolved. V lost 4 bases to trimming and J lost 0 bases, with 12 bases between them. The CDR3 is 14 amino acids. Germline assignment: CDR1 GTSNPN and CDR2 SVGIG (reference sequence). The CDR3 DNA sequence: TGTGCCTGGACAGGCCAACTGACTAACTATGGCTACACCTTC. Its translation: CAWTGQLTNYGYTF.

This clone has more than one count but fewer than ten. CDR3 in amino acids: CAIRGQSYEQYF. In nucleotides, the CDR3 is TGTGCCATCAGAGGACAGAGCTACGAGCAGTACTTC. The V call is TRBV10-3, the J call TRBJ2-7, with D possibly being TRBD1 (6 bases). Germline assignment: CDR1 ENHRY and CDR2 SYGVKD. The CDR3 loop spans 12 amino acids. V dropped 6 bases and J dropped 3 bases, with 9 bases sitting between them.

V and J are TRBV2 and TRBJ1-2; 11 nucleotides line up with TRBD1. V shed 9 bases and J 4 bases; nucleotides not matched to a gene: 4. The CDR3 is 13 residues long. CDR1 is SNHLY and CDR2 is FYNNEI in the germline V gene. The CDR3 sequence: CASGQGASYGYTF. CDR3 in DNA: TGTGCCAGTGGACAGGGGGCGTCCTATGGCTACACCTTC.

The chain combines TRBV11-3 with TRBJ1-1; perhaps TRBD1 as D (5 bases). Trimming cost V 0 bases and J 1 base, with 9 bases left between them. This CDR3 region has 15 residues. Germline V gene sequence: CDR1 SGHNT, CDR2 YENEEA. The CDR3 DNA reads TGTGCCAGCAGCTTAGAGGGGGGATCGAACACTGAAGCTTTCTTT. It codes for CASSLEGGSNTEAFF.

The genes are TRBV4-3 and TRBJ1-2; a possible D gene is TRBD1 (5 bases). CDR3 length: 15 residues. Germline assignment: CDR1 LGHNA and CDR2 YSLEER. The V gene lost 2 bases and the J gene lost 8 bases, with 18 bases spanning the gap. In nucleotides, the CDR3 is TGCGCCAGCAGCCAATCTAGGGGCAGAGACATGGGCTACACCTTC. It specifies CASSQSRGRDMGYTF.

Only a few counts were recorded for this clone. V is TRBV18 and J is TRBJ1-2; a weak D match, TRBD1 (5 bases). The CDR3 runs 13 residues. CDR1 is KGHSH and CDR2 is LQKENI in the germline V gene. Trimming left V 5 bases short and J 1 base short, with 8 bases between. CDR3 nucleotide sequence: TGTGCCAGCTCAGTACAGGATAACTATGGCTACACCTTC. Translation: CASSVQDNYGYTF.

The chain uses TRBV19 and TRBJ2-1, with 7 positions matching TRBD2. The CDR3 has 17 residues. With 1 base clipped from V and 1 base from J, the junction kept 7 bases outside the gene matches. The germline gives CDR1 LNHDA, CDR2 SQIVND (reference sequence). The CDR3 nucleotides read TGTGCCAGTAGTATAGTCGGCGGGAGTATGTCCTACAATGAGCAGTTCTTC. This sequence encodes CASSIVGGSMSYNEQFF.

The chain combines TRBV28 with TRBJ1-1, with 7 bases identical to TRBD1. With V trimmed by 3 bases and J by 0 bases, 10 bases remained unmatched. CDR1 and CDR2 (germline): MDHEN, SYDVKM. This CDR3 is 17 amino acids long. The CDR3 coding sequence is TGTGCCAGCAGTTTGACTAGGGGGCGTCAGGTGAACACTGAAGCTTTCTTT. This translates into CASSLTRGRQVNTEAFF.

This clone appeared a single time. V usage is TRBV19 and J usage is TRBJ2-3; 9 bases are a match to TRBD2. The length of the CDR3 is 16 residues. Germline V gives CDR1 LNHDA, CDR2 SQIVND (reference sequence). The V segment lost 6 bases and the J segment 2 bases; nucleotides outside the gene matches: 9. DNA for the CDR3: TGTGCCAGTAGACGGACCGGGACTAGCTACACAGATACGCAGTATTTT. This translates into CASRRTGTSYTDTQYF.

The chain carries TRBV6-2 or TRBV6-3 and TRBJ1-2, with 8 bases fitting TRBD1. CDR1 MNHEY and CDR2 SVGEGT come from the germline V gene. The CDR3 length is 14 residues. V lost 5 bases and J lost 12; bases outside the gene matches: 14. CDR3 amino acids: CASSPGQGSLLHTF. CDR3 bases: TGTGCCAGCAGTCCAGGACAGGGAAGCCTTCTCCACACCTTC.

The V call is TRBV24-1, the J call TRBJ1-2; 7 nucleotides match TRBD1. This CDR3 has 15 amino acids. V dropped 4 bases and J dropped 4; count of bases not matched to a gene: 8. CDR1 KGHDR and CDR2 SFDVKD come from the germline V gene. The CDR3: CATSDKNRDSYGYTF. In nucleotides, the CDR3 is TGTGCCACCAGTGACAAAAACCGGGACAGCTATGGCTACACCTTC.

The V gene is TRBV18, the J gene TRBJ2-5, with D hard to call. Trimming removed 5 bases at V and 0 bases at J, with 16 bases between. CDR3 length equals 16 residues. CDR1 is KGHSH, CDR2 LQKENI, per germline. In DNA, the CDR3 is TGTGCCAGCTCAGAAGCATCAAGCCTGTACCAAGAGACCCAGTACTTC. As protein: CASSEASSLYQETQYF.

The V and J genes are TRBV3-1 (or the pseudogene TRBV3-2) and TRBJ2-1, with a possible D match to TRBD2 (6 bases). The germline V gene encodes CDR1 LGHDT and CDR2 YNNKEL (reference sequence). CDR3 length equals 15 residues. Trimming left V 5 bases short and J 5 bases short, with 16 bases between. The chain's CDR3 is CASSTPAGRNNEQFF. In DNA, the CDR3 is TGTGCCAGCAGCACCCCTGCGGGGAGGAACAATGAGCAGTTCTTC.

The chain uses TRBV14 and TRBJ2-7; D may be TRBD1 (6 bases). CDR3 length: 15 amino acids. Germline V gene lookup returns CDR1 SGHDN and CDR2 FVKESK. V was cut by 5 bases and J by 3 bases, with 17 bases left in between. The CDR3 loop is CASSVGTRISYEQYF. The CDR3 DNA follows: TGTGCCAGCAGCGTCGGGACACGGATAAGCTACGAGCAGTACTTC.

This clone was counted a single time. The chain joins TRBV7-8 to TRBJ1-1, with 8 bases that match TRBD1. J was trimmed by 0 bases and V by 1 base; bases with no gene match: 7. The length of the CDR3 is 17 residues. In germline, CDR1 is SGHVS, CDR2 FQNEAQ. The chain's CDR3 is CASSLVATGVMNTEAFF. The CDR3 bases are TGTGCCAGCAGCTTAGTTGCGACAGGGGTTATGAACACTGAAGCTTTCTTT.

The count of this clone is one. The chain recombines TRBV19 with TRBJ1-3; 8 bases align to TRBD1. Trimming took 7 bases from V and 4 from J; bases not matched to a gene: 9. CDR1 is LNHDA and CDR2 is SQIVND in the germline V gene (reference sequence). The CDR3 runs 15 residues. DNA for the CDR3: TGTGCCAGTAAGATGGACAGGGCCTACGGAAACACCATATATTTT. Translated, it gives CASKMDRAYGNTIYF.